These 6 T cell receptor beta chains share one sample of origin, sequenced in a study of blood T cell repertoires in COVID-19. The data were produced by immunoSEQ multiplex PCR, yet TCRdb's version contains in-frame clones alone and is incomplete. The sample carries 80,000 to 100,000 clones, nearly 90% recorded once. Sequencing was performed on peripheral blood. Receptor source: a man in his 70s with acute or convalescent COVID-19.

This clone was seen only a few times. V gene TRBV28 combines with J gene TRBJ2-7; 10 positions agree with TRBD2. V gave up 6 bases and J gave up 4 bases; unmatched junction bases: 15. CDR1 is MDHEN and CDR2 is SYDVKM in the germline V gene. The CDR3 is made up of 17 amino acids. The CDR3 loop reads CASSPGAATSGLYEQYV. CDR3 bases: TGTGCCAGCAGCCCGGGGGCCGCGACTAGCGGGTTATACGAGCAGTACGTC.

This clone was counted once. The V call is TRBV7-2, the J call TRBJ2-6; a possible D gene is TRBD1 (5 bases). This CDR3 comprises 17 residues. V was cut by 2 bases and J by 0 bases, with 11 bases left in between. Germline CDR1 SGHTA, CDR2 FQGNSA. In nucleotides, the CDR3 is TGTGCCAGCAGCTTATTATTGGACACCTCTGGGGCCAACGTCCTGACTTTC. This translates into CASSLLLDTSGANVLTF.

This chain links TRBV6-1 with TRBJ2-1; D might be TRBD2 (6 bases). Germline lookup yields CDR1 MNHNS and CDR2 SASEGT. Trimming shortened V by 3 bases and J by 6 bases, and 12 bases separated the two germline ends. The CDR3 length is 14 residues. CDR3 in DNA: TGTGCCAGCAGTGATGATGGACTACTCAATGAGCAGTTCTTC. It is translated as CASSDDGLLNEQFF.

The chain combines TRBV24-1 with TRBJ1-2; D is unresolved. This CDR3 has 16 residues. The germline gives CDR1 KGHDR, CDR2 SFDVKD. V was shortened by 6 bases and J by 4 bases, with 20 bases between the two germline ends. CDR3 in amino acids: CATSSFLQVLFYGYTF. CDR3 in DNA: TGTGCCACCAGTTCGTTTTTGCAGGTCCTTTTCTATGGCTACACCTTC.

The chain couples TRBV3-1 (or the pseudogene TRBV3-2) to TRBJ1-5; D may be TRBD1 (6 bases). The CDR3 has 14 amino acids. From germline, CDR1 is LGHDT and CDR2 YNNKEL (reference sequence). Trimming left V 3 bases short and J 3 bases short, with 9 bases between. The CDR3 nucleotides are TGTGCCAGCAGCCAGTACAGGGCCAATCAGCCCCAGCATTTT. It codes for CASSQYRANQPQHF.

The rearrangement joins TRBV7-9 to TRBJ1-4, with D tentatively TRBD1 (6 bases). Germline values: CDR1 SEHNR, CDR2 FQNEAQ (reference sequence). This CDR3 is built from 14 residues. V shed 3 bases and J shed 8 bases, with 13 bases lying between them. The CDR3 coding sequence is TGTGCCAGCAGCTTCTCCCAAGGACAGGAAAAACTGTTTTTT. This gives the protein CASSFSQGQEKLFF.